The 9 T cell receptor beta chains below were found in one sample sequenced in a study of T cells in localized non-small cell lung cancer. The repertoire was sequenced with immunoSEQ multiplex PCR; TCRdb's copy has only in-frame clones and lacks some. The sample contains 61,000 or so clones, 86% of which appear only once. The sequencing used peripheral blood, collected before any cancer treatment. The receptor set was obtained from a woman aged 35 to 70 with stage I lung adenocarcinoma.

V gene TRBV7-9 combines with J gene TRBJ1-4; TRBD1 might be the D (5 bases). The CDR3 is 14 residues long. V was shortened by 5 bases and J by 7 bases, with 14 bases between the two germline ends. The germline V gene encodes CDR1 SEHNR and CDR2 FQNEAQ (reference sequence). CDR3 loop: CASSVEGWGEKLFF. CDR3 coding DNA: TGTGCCAGCAGCGTGGAGGGGTGGGGTGAAAAACTGTTTTTT.

This chain joins TRBV7-9 and TRBJ1-6; 8 bases line up with TRBD1. CDR1 is SEHNR, CDR2 FQNEAQ, per germline (reference sequence). The CDR3 totals 14 residues. V trimming: 3 bases; J trimming: 14 bases; junction bases outside the gene matches: 9. The DNA for the CDR3 is TGTGCCAGCAGCTTGGGGACAGGTCATTACTCCCTCCACTTT. This encodes CASSLGTGHYSLHF.

The V and J genes are TRBV14 and TRBJ1-6; a possible D gene is TRBD1 (5 bases). V lost 2 bases, J lost 9 bases, and 8 bases lay in between. Germline V gene data show CDR1 as SGHDN and CDR2 as FVKESK. The CDR3 extends over 13 amino acids. CDR3 DNA sequence: TGTGCCAGCAGCCAAACAGGATTTTCACCCCTCCACTTT. This codes for CASSQTGFSPLHF. The full variable domain, with the rest looked up from reference TRBV14 and TRBJ1-6, is EAGVTQFPSHSVIEKGQTVTLRCDPISGHDNLYWYRRVMGKEIKFLLHFVKESKQDESGMPNNRFLAERTGGTYSTLKVQPAELEDSGVYFCASSQTGFSPLHFGNGTRLTVT.

V gene TRBV7-2 combines with J gene TRBJ2-4; D perhaps matches TRBD1 (6 bases). V was clipped by 5 bases and J by 1 base, with 15 bases between them. There are 16 residues in the CDR3. From germline, CDR1 is SGHTA and CDR2 FQGNSA. The CDR3 loop is CASSPPGHPAKNIQYF. The CDR3 region has the DNA TGTGCCAGCAGCCCGCCGGGACACCCCGCCAAAAACATTCAGTACTTC.

This clone was seen more than once but under ten times. The J gene is TRBJ2-7, the V gene TRBV10-3; D perhaps matches TRBD1 (6 bases). Looked up from germline, CDR1 is ENHRY and CDR2 is SYGVKD. This CDR3 comprises 15 residues. Trimming pared 8 bases from V and 9 bases from J, leaving 26 bases between. CDR3 region: CAILKVQDRQTVQYF. CDR3 in DNA: TGTGCCATCCTTAAAGTCCAGGACAGACAGACTGTGCAGTACTTC.

CDR3 sequence (DNA): TGTGCCAGCAGCCCATCTACTTCGGGACGCACAGATACGCAGTATTTT. Translated: CASSPSTSGRTDTQYF. The chain recombines TRBV7-7 with TRBJ2-3, with D possibly called TRBD1 or TRBD2 (5 bases each). Trimming removed 5 bases at V and 1 base at J, with 16 bases between. CDR3 size: 16 residues. Germline values: CDR1 SSHAT, CDR2 FNYEAQ (reference sequence).

The rearrangement uses TRBV7-3 and TRBJ2-7, with 9 bases matching TRBD1. Losses at the gene ends were 0 bases for V and 7 bases for J; bases not matched to a gene: 7. This CDR3 comprises 15 residues. Germline V CDR1 and CDR2: SGHTA, FQGTGA. CDR3 coding DNA: TGTGCCAGCAGCTTAACTGGGACAGGGAGAAGGGAGCAGTACTTC. Translation: CASSLTGTGRREQYF. Variable domain in full (rest from reference TRBV7-3 and TRBJ2-7): GAGVSQTPSNKVTEKGKYVELRCDPISGHTALYWYRQSLGQGPEFLIYFQGTGAADDSGLPNDRFFAVRPEGSVSTLKIQRTERGDSAVYLCASSLTGTGRREQYFGPGTRLTVT.

The CDR3 loop reads CASSREYSNQPQHF. The CDR3 DNA is TGTGCCAGCAGTAGAGAGTATAGCAATCAGCCCCAGCATTTT. V gene TRBV6-4 combines with J gene TRBJ1-5; D gene unclear. Trimming pared 5 bases from V and 0 bases from J, leaving 8 bases between. There are 14 residues in the CDR3. Germline-derived CDR1 and CDR2 are MRHNA and SNTAGT.

This clone was counted once. CDR3 DNA: TGTGCCAGCAGCCCAGGGTCAGCTAACTATGGCTACACCTTC. Amino acid sequence: CASSPGSANYGYTF. The V call is TRBV9, the J call TRBJ1-2, with a weak D call TRBD1 (5 bases). This CDR3 comprises 14 residues. V was pared by 4 bases and J by 0 bases, with 10 bases between. Germline-derived CDR1 and CDR2 are SGDLS and YYNGEE.